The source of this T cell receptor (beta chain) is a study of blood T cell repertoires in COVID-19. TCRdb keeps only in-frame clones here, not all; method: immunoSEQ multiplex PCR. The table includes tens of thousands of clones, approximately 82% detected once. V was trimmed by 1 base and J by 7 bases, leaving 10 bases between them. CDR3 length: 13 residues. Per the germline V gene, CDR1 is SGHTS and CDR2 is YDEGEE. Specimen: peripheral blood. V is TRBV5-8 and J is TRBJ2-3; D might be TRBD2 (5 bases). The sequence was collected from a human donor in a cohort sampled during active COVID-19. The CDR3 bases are TGTGCCAGCAGCTTGAGCGGCGTTAATACGCAGTATTTT. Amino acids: CASSLSGVNTQYF.